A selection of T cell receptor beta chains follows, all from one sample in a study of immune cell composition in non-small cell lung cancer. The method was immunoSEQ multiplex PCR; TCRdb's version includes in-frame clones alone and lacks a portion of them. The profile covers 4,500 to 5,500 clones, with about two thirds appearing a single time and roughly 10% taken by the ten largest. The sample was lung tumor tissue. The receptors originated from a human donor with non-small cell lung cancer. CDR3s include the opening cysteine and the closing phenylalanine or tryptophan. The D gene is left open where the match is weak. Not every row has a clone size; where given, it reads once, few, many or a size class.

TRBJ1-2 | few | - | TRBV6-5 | TGTGCCAGCAGTCAGGACAGTAACTATGGCTACACCTTC | CASSQDSNYGYTF
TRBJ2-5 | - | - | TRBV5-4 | TGTGCCAGCAGCTTGGCCCACCCGGGTTGGCGGGGGACCCAGTACTTC | CASSLAHPGWRGTQYF
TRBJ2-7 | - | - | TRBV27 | TGTGCCAGCAGCCCGTGGGAGCAAAAAAGCTACGAGCAGTACTTC | CASSPWEQKSYEQYF
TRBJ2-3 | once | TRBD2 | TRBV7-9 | TGTGCCAGCCGACAAGCGGGAGCTTGGTCAGATACGCAGTATTTT | CASRQAGAWSDTQYF
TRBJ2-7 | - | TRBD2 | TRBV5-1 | TGCGCCAGCAGCGGGACTAGCGAAAACGAGCAGTACTTC | CASSGTSENEQYF
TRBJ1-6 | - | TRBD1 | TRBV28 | TGTGCCAGCAGAACCTCCATGACAGGGACAAATTCACCCCTCCACTTT | CASRTSMTGTNSPLHF
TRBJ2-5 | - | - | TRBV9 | TGTGCCAGCAGCGTAGCTCAGGGGCGCGGCGAGACCCAGTACTTC | CASSVAQGRGETQYF
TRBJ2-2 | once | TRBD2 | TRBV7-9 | TGTGCCAGCAGCTTAGCACTAGCGTCAACCGGGGAGCTGTTTTTT | CASSLALASTGELFF
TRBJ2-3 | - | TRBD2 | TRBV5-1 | TGCGCCAGCAGCGACCCATCCGGGACTAGCGGCACAGATACGCAGTATTTT | CASSDPSGTSGTDTQYF
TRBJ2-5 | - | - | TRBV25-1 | TGTGCCAGCAGTGTTGCAGGGTTCGGAGAGACCCAGTACTTC | CASSVAGFGETQYF
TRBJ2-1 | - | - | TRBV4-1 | TGCGCCAGCAGCCTGAGCGCCTGGAATGAGCAGTTCTTC | CASSLSAWNEQFF
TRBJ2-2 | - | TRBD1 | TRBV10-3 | TGTGCCATCAGTGAGTCGATTGGACAGGGCACCGGGGAGCTGTTTTTT | CAISESIGQGTGELFF
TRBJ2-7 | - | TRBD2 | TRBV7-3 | TGTGCCAGCAGCCCCGGGACTAGCGGGACGGACGAGCAGTACTTC | CASSPGTSGTDEQYF
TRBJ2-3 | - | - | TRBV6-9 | TGTGCCAGCAGTTACATGGAGGGCACAGATACGCAGTATTTT | CASSYMEGTDTQYF
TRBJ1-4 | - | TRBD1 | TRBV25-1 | TGTGCCAGCAGTGGGTGGGGACAGGGGATTAATGAAAAACTGTTTTTT | CASSGWGQGINEKLFF
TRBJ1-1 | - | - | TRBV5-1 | TGCGCCAGCAGAACAGGTACACATGGGGACACTGAAGCTTTCTTT | CASRTGTHGDTEAFF
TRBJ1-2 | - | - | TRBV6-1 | TGTGCCAGCAGCAACGGGGGGGGCTACACCTTC | CASSNGGGYTF
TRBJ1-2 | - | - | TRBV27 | TGTGCCAGCAGCCCCACTCCAGGGAGGTCCTTCTATGGCTACACCTTC | CASSPTPGRSFYGYTF
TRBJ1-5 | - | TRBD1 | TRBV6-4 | TGTGCCAGACGGACGGTGAAGTTCAGGGGGGATGGTCAGCCCCAGCATTTT | CARRTVKFRGDGQPQHF
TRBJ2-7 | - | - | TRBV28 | TGTGCCAGCAGCTCAACTAGTTACGAGCAGTACTTC | CASSSTSYEQYF
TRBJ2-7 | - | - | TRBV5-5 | TGTGCCAGCAGCTTCGGGACCTACGAGCAGTACTTC | CASSFGTYEQYF
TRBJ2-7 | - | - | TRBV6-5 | TGTGCCAGCAGTTACTTCGTCTCCTACGAGCAGTACTTC | CASSYFVSYEQYF
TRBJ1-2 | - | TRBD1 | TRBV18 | TGTGCCAGCTCACCAGGGACAGGTCAAGACTATGGCTACACCTTC | CASSPGTGQDYGYTF
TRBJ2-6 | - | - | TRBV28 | TGTGCCAGCAGTACACCCTCTGGGGCCAACGTCCTGACTTTC | CASSTPSGANVLTF
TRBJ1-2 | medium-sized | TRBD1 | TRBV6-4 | TGTGCCAGCAGTGACGGGACAGGGGATAACTATGGCTACACCTTC | CASSDGTGDNYGYTF
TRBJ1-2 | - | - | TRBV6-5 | TGTGCCAGCAACTACCTCGGTGGAAACTATGGCTACACCTTC | CASNYLGGNYGYTF
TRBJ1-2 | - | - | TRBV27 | TGTGCCAGCAGTTCATATCGGGATTATGGCTACACCTTC | CASSSYRDYGYTF
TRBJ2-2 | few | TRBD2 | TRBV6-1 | TGTGCCAGCAACGGACTAGCGGGTGTAGGGGAGCTGTTTTTT | CASNGLAGVGELFF
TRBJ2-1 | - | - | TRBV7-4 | TGTGCCAGCAGCTTAATCCTCGGGAATGAGCAGTTCTTC | CASSLILGNEQFF
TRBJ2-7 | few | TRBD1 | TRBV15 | TGTGCCACCAGCAACAGGGGGGCCCACGAGCAGTACTTC | CATSNRGAHEQYF
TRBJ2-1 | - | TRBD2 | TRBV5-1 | TGCGCCAGCAGCAGGACTAGCGGAAACAATGAGCAGTTCTTC | CASSRTSGNNEQFF
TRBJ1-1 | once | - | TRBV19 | TGTGCCAGTAGTATCGGTCGGAACACTGAAGCTTTCTTT | CASSIGRNTEAFF
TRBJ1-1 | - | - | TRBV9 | TGTGCCAGCTCCCGGACAGTCAACACTGAAGCTTTCTTT | CASSRTVNTEAFF
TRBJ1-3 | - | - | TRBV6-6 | TGTGCCAGCACCGGGGGGGTCTCTGGAAACACCATATATTTT | CASTGGVSGNTIYF
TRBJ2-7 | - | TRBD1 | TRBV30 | TGCGCCGGGACAGGGAGGAACGAGCAGTACTTC | CAGTGRNEQYF
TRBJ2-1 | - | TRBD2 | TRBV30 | TGTGCCTGGGACAAGACTAGCGGGAGGCACAATGAGCAGTTCTTC | CAWDKTSGRHNEQFF
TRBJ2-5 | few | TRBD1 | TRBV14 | TGTGCCAGCAGCCATCTTCGGAAGGACAGGGGCGGTATTCGAGAGACCCAGTACTTC | CASSHLRKDRGGIRETQYF